This T cell receptor beta chain appears in the sequencing data of a study of T cells in localized non-small cell lung cancer. The assay was immunoSEQ multiplex PCR, and TCRdb's table has in-frame clones only and misses some. Among around 90,000 clones, over 60% were seen once, and the ten largest hold roughly 21%. In its sample, this clone was seen a few times. The antigen is not known. General study findings and limits: A higher density of T cells in blood coincided with extended overall survival. Heterogeneity cannot be ruled out, as sequencing used one tumor region only. Median detection of top 100 tumor clones in adjacent lung was approximately 50 clones. There was higher T cell clonality in uninvolved adjacent lung than in tumor, and it was highest there.

Germline assignment: CDR1 MNHEY and CDR2 SMNVEV (reference sequence). Trimming stripped 4 bases from V and 8 bases from J, with 18 bases between. The CDR3 spans 16 residues. Sequences were derived from PBMCs, sampled before any cancer treatment. This rearrangement joins TRBV27 to TRBJ1-6; no clear D gene. The receptor was derived from a man aged 40 to 70 with stage II squamous cell lung carcinoma. The CDR3 loop is CASSSMSYALDSPLHF. In DNA, the CDR3 is TGTGCCAGCAGTTCTATGTCTTACGCATTGGATTCACCCCTCCACTTT.